This T cell receptor beta chain is from a study of CD8 T cells in ankylosing spondylitis listed by TCRdb under 2017. General notes on the study: The study set out to find disease-linked TCR variants by profiling T cell receptor beta repertoires in ankylosing spondylitis patients and healthy donors. The whole study cohort included 95 to 130 healthy donors and under 30 ankylosing spondylitis patients. Peripheral blood was sampled, and synovial fluid was also collected from ankylosing spondylitis patients. Broad study findings and their caveats: The disease-linked clones showed a CD8+ phenotype and occurred at relatively low frequencies in peripheral blood. Some motif variants had previously been reported in the synovial fluid and blood of reactive arthritis patients, which suggests shared mechanisms of disease initiation. Significant enrichment of the disease-linked clones was reported in matched synovial fluid samples from ankylosing spondylitis patients. Blood from ankylosing spondylitis patients appeared to be characterized by a TCR beta motif composed of roughly eight highly homologous amino acid variants.

In its sample, this clonotype was seen a few times. The specificity of this receptor is unknown. Per-base qualities were not stored, and no clone one base away is much larger. Instrument used: Illumina HiSeq 2500. Quantitative 5'-RACE with molecular barcodes was the method used to prepare the TCR beta libraries. Per the authors' processing: Disease-linked TCR variants were identified with a new computational method built on a probabilistic model of VDJ rearrangement. Using fastp trimming at Q25 and MiXCR clonotype assembly, TCRdb reanalyzed the public sequencing data and kept in-frame beta chains. Under each unique CDR3 protein, matching rows form one entry showing the most common genes and DNA. Here the V and J calls rest on TCRdb's processing, not on the authors' analysis. Within this sample are 200,000 to 250,000 distinct CDR3 sequences, with about 30% of them counted one time only. The ten largest clones take up about 4% of the sample.

CDR1 and CDR2 (DFQATT, SNEGSKA) derive from the germline V gene (reference sequence). Its CDR3 holds 14 amino acids, cysteine through phenylalanine. Only the CDR3 part of the read is kept: 42 bases, read in frame from the first base. Germline trimming: 7 bases from V, 6 bases from J; junction bases outside gene matches: 8. The sequence is built from TRBV20-1 and TRBJ1-6, with 8 bases matching TRBD1. The TCR was taken from a male donor with ankylosing spondylitis or in good health (not recorded which). Specimen: blood, either unsorted or a sorted T cell fraction (not recorded which). The DNA sequence is as follows: TGCAGTGGACTCGTTGGACAGGGTAATTCACCCCTCCACTTT. Its protein reads: CSGLVGQGNSPLHF.